This TCR beta chain was recorded in a study of blood T cell repertoires in COVID-19. About the study: Sources were T cells, B-cell-depleted T cells, or PBMCs; the material itself was cDNA or gDNA.

Study processing details: Amplification from reference gene primers served as the basis for estimated nucleated cell counts. Repertoires were generated with immunoSEQ multiplex PCR, while TCRdb's copy carries only in-frame clones and drops some. V and J calls and clone size are as listed in that table; D and trimming were resolved from the DNA. The data hold around 130,000 clones, with 65% to 85% observed a single time. Germline CDR1 SGHRS, CDR2 YFSETQ. The CDR3 totals 15 residues. V dropped 1 base and J dropped 4; count of bases not matched to a gene: 7. V and J are TRBV5-1 and TRBJ1-2; the match to TRBD1 covers 7 bases. The sample consisted of peripheral blood. This TCR was recovered from a woman of 80 years or more with acute or convalescent COVID-19. The CDR3 region is CASSLSRTGVYGYTF. The CDR3 coding sequence is TGCGCCAGCAGCTTGTCCAGGACAGGAGTCTATGGCTACACCTTC.